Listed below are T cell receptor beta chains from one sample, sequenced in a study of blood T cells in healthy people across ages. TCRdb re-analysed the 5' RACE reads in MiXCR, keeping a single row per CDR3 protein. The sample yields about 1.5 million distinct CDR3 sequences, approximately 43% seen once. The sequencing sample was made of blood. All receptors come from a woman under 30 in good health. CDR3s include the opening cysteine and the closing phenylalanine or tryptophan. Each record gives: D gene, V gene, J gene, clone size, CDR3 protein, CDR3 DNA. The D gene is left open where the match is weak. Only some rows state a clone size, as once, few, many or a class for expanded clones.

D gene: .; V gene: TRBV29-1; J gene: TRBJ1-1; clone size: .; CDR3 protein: CSVDPMTLNTEAFF; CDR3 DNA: TGCAGCGTTGACCCAATGACATTGAACACTGAAGCTTTCTTT
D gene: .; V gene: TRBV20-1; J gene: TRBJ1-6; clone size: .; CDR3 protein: CSARRRVQRSPLHF; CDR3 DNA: TGCAGTGCTAGAAGACGGGTCCAACGGTCACCCCTCCACTTT
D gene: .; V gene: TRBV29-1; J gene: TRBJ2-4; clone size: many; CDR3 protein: CSVEDTAKNIQYF; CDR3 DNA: TGCAGCGTTGAGGACACAGCCAAAAACATTCAGTACTTC
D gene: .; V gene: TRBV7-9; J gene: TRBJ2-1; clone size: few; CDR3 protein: CASRPFAGHLYNEQFF; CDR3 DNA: TGTGCCAGCAGACCCTTTGCAGGGCATCTCTACAATGAGCAGTTCTTC
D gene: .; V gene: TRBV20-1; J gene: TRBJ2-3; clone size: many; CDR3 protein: CSARPARSTDTQYF; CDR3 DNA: TGCAGTGCTAGACCAGCCCGTAGCACAGATACGCAGTATTTT
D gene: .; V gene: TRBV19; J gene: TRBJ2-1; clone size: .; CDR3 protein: CASSAPNSYNEQFF; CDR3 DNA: TGTGCCAGTAGTGCTCCTAACTCCTACAATGAGCAGTTCTTC
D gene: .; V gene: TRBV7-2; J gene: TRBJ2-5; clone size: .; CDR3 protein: CTSSLGLRQETQYF; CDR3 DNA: TGTACCAGCAGCTTAGGCCTGCGTCAAGAGACCCAGTACTTC
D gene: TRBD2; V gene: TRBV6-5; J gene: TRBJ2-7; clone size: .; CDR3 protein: CASSRTSGRSYEQYF; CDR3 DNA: TGTGCCAGCAGCAGGACTAGCGGGAGGTCTTACGAGCAGTACTTC
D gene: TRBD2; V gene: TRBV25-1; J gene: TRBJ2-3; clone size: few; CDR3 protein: CASSESLASGSPSDTQYF; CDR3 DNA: TGTGCCAGCAGTGAATCCCTGGCTAGCGGGAGTCCTTCAGATACGCAGTATTTT
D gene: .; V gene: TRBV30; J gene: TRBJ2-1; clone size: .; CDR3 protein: CACRDSTSNEQFF; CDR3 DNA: TGTGCCTGCCGGGACTCCACATCCAATGAGCAGTTCTTC
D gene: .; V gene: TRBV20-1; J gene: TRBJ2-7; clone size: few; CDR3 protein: CSARPLRAEQYF; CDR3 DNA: TGCAGTGCTAGACCCCTCCGAGCCGAGCAGTACTTC
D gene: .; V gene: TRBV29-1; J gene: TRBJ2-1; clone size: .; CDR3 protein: CSVEGRLVPEQFF; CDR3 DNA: TGCAGCGTTGAAGGAAGACTGGTACCTGAGCAGTTCTTC
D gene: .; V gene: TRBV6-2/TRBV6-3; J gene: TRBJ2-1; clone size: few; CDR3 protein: CASTEDPRPYNEQFF; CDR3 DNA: TGTGCCAGCACCGAGGACCCCCGCCCCTACAATGAGCAGTTCTTC
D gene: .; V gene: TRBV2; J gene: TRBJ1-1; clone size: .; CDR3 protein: CASSVQGVSTEAFF; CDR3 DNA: TGTGCCAGCAGTGTGCAGGGAGTCTCTACTGAAGCTTTCTTT
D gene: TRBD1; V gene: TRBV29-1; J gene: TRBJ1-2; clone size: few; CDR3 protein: CSAGPGTGSGYTF; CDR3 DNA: TGCAGCGCCGGCCCCGGGACAGGGAGTGGCTACACCTTC
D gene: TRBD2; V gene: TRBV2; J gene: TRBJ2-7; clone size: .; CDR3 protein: CASTGLAGESSYNEQYF; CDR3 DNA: TGTGCCAGCACCGGACTAGCGGGTGAAAGCTCCTACAATGAGCAGTACTTC
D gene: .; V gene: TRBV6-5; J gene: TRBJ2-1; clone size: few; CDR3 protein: CASSYRASYNEQFF; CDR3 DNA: TGTGCCAGCAGTTACAGGGCCTCTTACAATGAGCAGTTCTTC
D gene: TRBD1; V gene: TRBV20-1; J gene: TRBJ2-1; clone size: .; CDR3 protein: CSAVGQGPYNEQFF; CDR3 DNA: TGCAGTGCTGTCGGACAGGGCCCATACAATGAGCAGTTCTTC
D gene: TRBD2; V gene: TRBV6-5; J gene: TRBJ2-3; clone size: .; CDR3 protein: CASSSGLAGARDTDTQYF; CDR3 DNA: TGTGCCAGCAGTTCCGGACTAGCGGGAGCGAGGGACACAGATACGCAGTATTTT
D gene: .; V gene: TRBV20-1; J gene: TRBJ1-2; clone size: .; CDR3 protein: CSAPGDYGYTF; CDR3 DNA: TGCAGTGCCCCGGGGGACTATGGCTACACCTTC
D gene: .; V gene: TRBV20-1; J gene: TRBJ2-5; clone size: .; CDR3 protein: CSAPIPTTQETQYF; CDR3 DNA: TGCAGTGCTCCCATACCGACAACCCAAGAGACCCAGTACTTC
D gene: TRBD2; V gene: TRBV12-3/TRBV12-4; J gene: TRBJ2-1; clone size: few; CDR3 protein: CASSLYPGGPYNEQFF; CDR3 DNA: TGTGCCAGCAGTTTATACCCGGGGGGGCCCTACAATGAGCAGTTCTTC
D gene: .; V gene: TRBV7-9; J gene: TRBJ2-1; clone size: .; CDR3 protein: CASSSAHEQFF; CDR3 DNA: TGTGCCAGCAGCTCCGCTCATGAGCAGTTCTTC
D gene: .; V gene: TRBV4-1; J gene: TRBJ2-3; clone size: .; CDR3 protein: CASSQVNSFTDTQYF; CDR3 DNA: TGCGCCAGCAGCCAAGTGAACAGTTTCACAGATACGCAGTATTTT
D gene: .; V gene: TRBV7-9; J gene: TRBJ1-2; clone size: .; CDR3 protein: CASSLGNSARLLGYTF; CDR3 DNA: TGTGCCAGCAGCTTAGGAAATTCGGCCAGGCTTCTTGGCTACACCTTC
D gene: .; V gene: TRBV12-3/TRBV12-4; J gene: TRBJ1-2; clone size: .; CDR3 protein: CASSLRRSLYGYTF; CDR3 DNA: TGTGCCAGCAGTTTGCGCAGATCGCTCTATGGCTACACCTTC
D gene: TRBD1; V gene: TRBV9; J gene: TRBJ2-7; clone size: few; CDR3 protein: CASSVVQGDEQYF; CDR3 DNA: TGTGCCAGCAGCGTAGTCCAGGGGGACGAGCAGTACTTC
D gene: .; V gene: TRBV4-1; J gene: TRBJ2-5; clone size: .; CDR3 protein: CASSPTPRDDQETQYF; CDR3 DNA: TGCGCCAGCAGCCCGACTCCCCGGGACGACCAAGAGACCCAGTACTTC
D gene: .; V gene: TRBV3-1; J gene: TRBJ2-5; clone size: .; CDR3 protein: CASSQGGKKTQYF; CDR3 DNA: TGTGCCAGCAGCCAAGGGGGTAAAAAAACCCAGTACTTC
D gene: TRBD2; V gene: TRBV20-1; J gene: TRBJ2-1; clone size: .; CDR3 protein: CSARDGGVQETQFF; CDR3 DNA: TGCAGTGCTAGAGATGGGGGGGTCCAAGAGACCCAGTTCTTC
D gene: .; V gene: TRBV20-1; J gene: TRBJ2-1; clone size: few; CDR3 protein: CSADHSWGYNEQFF; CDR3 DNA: TGCAGTGCGGACCACTCGTGGGGCTACAATGAGCAGTTCTTC
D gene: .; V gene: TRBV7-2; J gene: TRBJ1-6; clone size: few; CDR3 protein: CASSLVYSSYNSPLHF; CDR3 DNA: TGTGCCAGCAGCTTAGTTTATAGCTCCTATAATTCACCCCTCCACTTT
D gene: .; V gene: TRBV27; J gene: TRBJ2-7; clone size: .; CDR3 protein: CASSHASGQNEQYF; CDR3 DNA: TGTGCCAGCAGTCATGCGAGTGGGCAGAACGAGCAGTACTTC
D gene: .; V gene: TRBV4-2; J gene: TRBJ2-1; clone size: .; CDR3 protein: CASSQRSDEQFF; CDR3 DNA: TGTGCCAGCAGCCAGAGATCCGATGAGCAGTTCTTC
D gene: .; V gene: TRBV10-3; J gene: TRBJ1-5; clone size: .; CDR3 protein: CAISEARYSNQPQHF; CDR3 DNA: TGTGCCATCAGTGAGGCACGGTATAGCAATCAGCCCCAGCATTTT
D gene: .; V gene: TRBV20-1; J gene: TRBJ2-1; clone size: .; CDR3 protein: CSARGRGGLNEQFF; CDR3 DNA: TGCAGTGCTAGGGGGAGGGGGGGCCTCAATGAGCAGTTCTTC
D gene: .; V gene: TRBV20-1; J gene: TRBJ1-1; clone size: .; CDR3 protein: CSARGSEAFF; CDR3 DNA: TGCAGTGCTAGAGGCAGTGAAGCTTTCTTT
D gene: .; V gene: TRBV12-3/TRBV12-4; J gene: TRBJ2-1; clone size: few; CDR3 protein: CASSPLRLSELPSSYNEQFF; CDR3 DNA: TGTGCCAGCAGTCCCTTGCGACTGTCCGAGTTACCGAGCTCCTACAATGAGCAGTTCTTC
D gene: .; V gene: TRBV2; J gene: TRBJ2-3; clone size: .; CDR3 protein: CASRIQANTDTQYF; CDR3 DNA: TGTGCCAGCAGGATCCAAGCTAACACAGATACGCAGTATTTT
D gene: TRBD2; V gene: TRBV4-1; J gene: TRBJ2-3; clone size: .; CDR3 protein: CASSPVAGTPPDTQYF; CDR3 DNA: TGCGCCAGCAGCCCTGTAGCGGGGACCCCTCCAGATACGCAGTATTTT
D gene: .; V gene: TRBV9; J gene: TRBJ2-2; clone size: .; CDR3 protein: CASSVGTGRHTGELFF; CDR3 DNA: TGTGCCAGCAGCGTAGGAACCGGGAGACACACCGGGGAGCTGTTTTTT
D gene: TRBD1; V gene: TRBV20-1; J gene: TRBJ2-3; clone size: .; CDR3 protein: CSAGDSYTQYF; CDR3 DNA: TGCAGTGCTGGGGACAGCTATACGCAGTATTTT
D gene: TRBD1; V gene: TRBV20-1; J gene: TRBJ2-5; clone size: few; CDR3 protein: CSARDRDSQETQYF; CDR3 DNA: TGCAGTGCTAGAGACCGGGACAGCCAAGAGACCCAGTACTTC
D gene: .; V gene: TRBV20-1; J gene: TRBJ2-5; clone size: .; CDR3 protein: CSAEVFSGQETQYF; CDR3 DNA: TGCAGTGCCGAGGTGTTCTCGGGCCAAGAGACCCAGTACTTC
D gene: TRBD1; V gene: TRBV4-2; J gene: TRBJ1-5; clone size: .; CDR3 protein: CASSQGQGTITDTQHF; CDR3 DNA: TGTGCCAGCAGCCAAGGACAGGGGACTATCACAGATACGCAGCATTTT